This T cell receptor beta chain appears in the sequencing data of a study of blood T cell repertoires in COVID-19. Study information: Spain, Italy and the United States supplied samples that represented acute and convalescent COVID-19. The cDNA or gDNA used as material had been derived from T cells, B-cell-depleted T cells, or PBMCs.

The V gene's germline CDR1 is MDHEN and CDR2 SYDVKM. The CDR3 extends over 15 amino acids. The V gene end was trimmed by 6 bases and the J gene end by 7 bases; junction bases not matched to a gene: 14. Original data processing: Cell counts per sample came from amplifying reference gene primers. This table comes from immunoSEQ multiplex PCR, and its TCRdb copy is limited to in-frame clones, with some not included. For V, J and clone size, that table is used; D and trimming come from the DNA. Among hundreds of thousands of clones listed, over 75% were seen once. This clonotype was sampled from a woman aged 50 to 60 who had recovered from COVID-19. The chain recombines TRBV28 with TRBJ2-7, with TRBD2 matching 8 bases. Sequencing used peripheral blood. In nucleotides, the CDR3 is TGTGCCAGCAGCCCTCTCCGAGCGGGAGCAGTAGAGCAGTACTTC. Translated: CASSPLRAGAVEQYF.